These 27 T cell receptor beta chains originate from one sample sequenced in a study of control samples from healthy donors and cancer patients. Some clones are missing from TCRdb's copy, which holds only in-frame ones; the method was immunoSEQ multiplex PCR. Among more than 85,000 clones listed, about nine tenths were seen once. Material for sequencing was blood. Receptor source: a human donor in good health. The donor label of this sample is uncertain.

V is TRBV7-9 and J is TRBJ1-1; D gene ambiguous. This CDR3 is built from 18 residues. CDR1 and CDR2 from the germline V gene are SEHNR and FQNEAQ (reference sequence). Trimming stripped 4 bases from V and 0 bases from J, with 21 bases between. The CDR3 DNA sequence: TGTGCCAGCAGCTACCGATACAGAGAGGGTCTTATGAACACTGAAGCTTTCTTT. It translates to CASSYRYREGLMNTEAFF.

This chain connects TRBV6-2 or TRBV6-3 to TRBJ1-2; D call uncertain. The ends were cut back, 0 bases at V and 8 bases at J, with 4 bases in the middle. Per germline, CDR1 MNHEY and CDR2 SVGEGT. The CDR3 is 11 amino acids. The CDR3 DNA follows: TGTGCCAGCAGTTACTCGATGGGCTACACCTTC. Its translation is CASSYSMGYTF.

This rearrangement joins TRBV5-8 to TRBJ1-1, with TRBD1 as a possible D gene (6 bases). This CDR3 has 14 amino acids. Trimming shortened V by 1 base and J by 5 bases, and 12 bases separated the two germline ends. The V gene's germline CDR1 is SGHTS and CDR2 YDEGEE. The CDR3 nucleotides are TGTGCCAGCAGCTTGCCAGGGGAATATACTGAAGCTTTCTTT. Its protein is CASSLPGEYTEAFF.

The chain employs TRBV5-4 and TRBJ2-1, with D perhaps TRBD1 (6 bases). V was trimmed by 4 bases and J by 10 bases, leaving 9 bases between them. Germline V CDR1 and CDR2: SGHNT, YYREEE (reference sequence). The CDR3 extends over 11 amino acids. The CDR3 is CASSDDREQFF. CDR3 bases: TGTGCCAGCAGCGATGACAGGGAGCAGTTCTTC.

The CDR3 DNA sequence: TGTGCCAGCAGCTTGGGACTAGTGAACACCGGGGAGCTGTTTTTT. Translation: CASSLGLVNTGELFF. The chain employs TRBV5-6 and TRBJ2-2; D perhaps matches TRBD2 (6 bases). Germline CDR1 reads SGHDT; CDR2 reads YYEEEE. V was cut by 0 bases and J by 1 base, with 7 bases left in between. This CDR3 has 15 residues.

In DNA, the CDR3 is TGTGCCAGCAGCCTTGGGACAGGGCACACTGAAGCTTTCTTT. Its protein product is CASSLGTGHTEAFF. The chain combines TRBV3-1 (or the pseudogene TRBV3-2) with TRBJ1-1, with 9 bases aligning to TRBD1. The CDR3 has 14 residues. CDR1 and CDR2 (germline): LGHDT, YNNKEL (reference sequence). Losses at the gene ends were 4 bases for V and 3 bases for J; bases not matched to a gene: 3.

J is TRBJ2-2 and V is TRBV19; D unclear. Germline CDR1 and CDR2: LNHDA and SQIVND (reference sequence). Trimming left V 5 bases short and J 2 bases short, with 12 bases between. The CDR3 totals 15 residues. The CDR3 region is CASSPRHGNTGELFF. The CDR3, as DNA: TGTGCCAGTAGTCCCCGACACGGAAACACCGGGGAGCTGTTTTTT.

The V call is TRBV6-5, the J call TRBJ1-5, with 10 bases lining up with TRBD1. The CDR3 runs 14 residues. Unmatched junction bases numbered 3, after V lost 5 bases and J lost 5 bases. The germline gives CDR1 MNHEY, CDR2 SVGAGI. The CDR3 DNA follows: TGTGCCAGCAGTCGACAGGGGGCTGATCAGCCCCAGCATTTT. Protein product: CASSRQGADQPQHF.

This chain connects TRBV24-1 to TRBJ1-2; 8 nucleotides match TRBD1. The J segment lost 2 bases and the V segment lost 2 bases, leaving 3 bases of the junction unmatched. The CDR3 loop spans 15 amino acids. CDR1 and CDR2 from the germline V gene are KGHDR and SFDVKD. The CDR3 sequence is CATSDSRQGNYGYTF. CDR3 DNA sequence: TGTGCCACCAGTGATTCCCGACAGGGGAACTATGGCTACACCTTC.

The V call is TRBV9, the J call TRBJ2-1; TRBD1 is a possible D gene (6 bases). Per the germline V gene, CDR1 is SGDLS and CDR2 is YYNGEE. The CDR3 contains 15 residues. Trimming took off 0 bases at V and 5 bases at J, with 12 bases between the two ends. CDR3 coding DNA: TGTGCCAGCAGCGTAGGTGGACAGAGACACAATGAGCAGTTCTTC. It specifies CASSVGGQRHNEQFF.

This clone was detected a few times. The rearrangement joins TRBV7-9 to TRBJ1-2; D is ambiguous. Trimming removed 5 bases at V and 4 bases at J, with 8 bases between. The CDR3 loop spans 12 amino acids. Germline CDR1 SEHNR, CDR2 FQNEAQ (reference sequence). The CDR3 protein is CASSARSYGYTF. CDR3 in DNA: TGTGCCAGCAGCGCCCGCTCCTATGGCTACACCTTC.

The chain carries TRBV29-1 and TRBJ2-7, with D tentatively TRBD2 (6 bases). Trimming shortened V by 6 bases and J by 0 bases, and 15 bases separated the two germline ends. The CDR3 runs to 14 residues. Germline V lookup: CDR1 SQVTM, CDR2 ANQGSEA. The CDR3 DNA reads as TGCAGCGTCTTTTGGCGGGGCAACTCCTACGAGCAGTACTTC. Amino acids: CSVFWRGNSYEQYF.

The V gene is TRBV5-1, the J gene TRBJ1-1, with a tentative D call TRBD1 (5 bases). Trimming left V 7 bases short and J 7 bases short, with 20 bases between. CDR3 size: 14 residues. Germline lookup yields CDR1 SGHRS and CDR2 YFSETQ. CDR3 sequence reads: CASVPEVGRDEAFF. As DNA, the CDR3 is TGCGCCAGCGTTCCAGAGGTGGGCAGGGATGAAGCTTTCTTT.

The chain employs TRBV6-2 or TRBV6-3 and TRBJ1-5, with 8 positions matching TRBD1. The CDR3 loop spans 17 amino acids. The junction had 9 bases not matched to a gene; V was cut back by 2 bases and J by 3 bases. In germline, CDR1 is MNHEY, CDR2 SVGEGT. The DNA of the CDR3 is TGTGCCAGCAGTTACGTTTCTGGACAGGGCCACAATCAGCCCCAGCATTTT. Protein sequence: CASSYVSGQGHNQPQHF.

The chain joins TRBV11-2 to TRBJ2-1, with D unresolved. Trimming took off 7 bases at V and 0 bases at J, with 16 bases between the two ends. Germline V gene sequence: CDR1 SGHAT, CDR2 FQNNGV. This CDR3 comprises 16 residues. The CDR3 coding sequence is TGTGCCAGCAACCGCCATTTAGAGTCCTCCTACAATGAGCAGTTCTTC. This sequence encodes CASNRHLESSYNEQFF.

The V and J genes are TRBV6-2 or TRBV6-3 and TRBJ2-7; possibly TRBD2 for D (6 bases). V lost 4 bases and J 0 bases, leaving 25 bases between the germline ends. The CDR3 length is 19 residues. Looked up from germline, CDR1 is MNHEY and CDR2 is SVGEGT. Here the CDR3 DNA reads TGTGCCAGCAGTTTGGCCCCCAAGTTTTCTGAGGGAGGCTCCTACGAGCAGTACTTC. Translated, it gives CASSLAPKFSEGGSYEQYF.

This clone is a singleton in its sample. CDR3 region: CASSLSKIGQGDTEAFF. Here the CDR3 DNA reads TGTGCCAGCAGCTTGTCAAAGATAGGCCAGGGAGATACTGAAGCTTTCTTT. This chain joins TRBV7-9 and TRBJ1-1, with D perhaps TRBD1 (5 bases). CDR1 is SEHNR, CDR2 FQNEAQ, per germline (reference sequence). The CDR3 is 17 residues long. Trimming shortened V by 3 bases and J by 5 bases, and 22 bases separated the two germline ends.

The chain has TRBV19 and TRBJ2-1; 10 nucleotides agree with TRBD1. The V gene end was trimmed by 3 bases and the J gene end by 7 bases; junction bases not matched to a gene: 3. The CDR3 has 14 residues. Germline V CDR1 and CDR2: LNHDA, SQIVND (reference sequence). In DNA form, the CDR3 reads TGTGCCAGTAGTATCGTGGGACAGGGGAATGAGCAGTTCTTC. This codes for CASSIVGQGNEQFF.

The chain carries TRBV21-1 and TRBJ1-1. TRBV21-1 is a pseudogene segment. The CDR3 covers 14 residues. The DNA for the CDR3 is TGTGCCAGCAGCAAAGAGGAGGGTGAGGGTGAAGCTTTCTTT. Amino acid sequence: CASSKEEGEGEAFF.

This clone was found once. The genes are TRBV6-5 and TRBJ2-2; 8 bases map to TRBD1. Trimming removed 4 bases from V and 1 base from J; junction bases left unmatched: 5. The CDR3 sequence is 16 residues long. Germline CDR1 is MNHEY and CDR2 is SVGAGI. CDR3 loop: CASSSPGQVNTGELFF. The CDR3 nucleotides read TGTGCCAGCAGTTCCCCGGGACAGGTGAACACCGGGGAGCTGTTTTTT.

This clone appeared a single time. The chain carries TRBV6-2 or TRBV6-3 and TRBJ1-3, with 7 positions matching TRBD1. Germline trimming cut 2 bases from V and 1 base from J; bases unmatched to any gene: 5. The length of the CDR3 is 16 residues. Germline V lookup: CDR1 MNHEY, CDR2 SVGEGT. The CDR3 coding sequence is TGTGCCAGCAGTTACCATGGGACAGTTTCTGGAAACACCATATATTTT. Translating gives CASSYHGTVSGNTIYF.

The DNA for the CDR3 is TGTGCTAGTGGTTTTATTTTCGGGACAGGCCTTCCTGGGGGTGGAAACACCATATATTTT. Translating it yields CASGFIFGTGLPGGGNTIYF. The chain is built from TRBV12-5 and TRBJ1-3; 8 bases agree with TRBD1. Losses at the gene ends were 3 bases for V and 3 bases for J; bases not matched to a gene: 19. CDR3 size: 20 residues. Germline loops: CDR1 LGHNT, CDR2 FRNRAP.

The chain has TRBV5-1 and TRBJ1-1; D might be TRBD1 (6 bases). This CDR3 has 15 amino acids. CDR1 and CDR2 (germline): SGHRS, YFSETQ. Trimming shortened V by 2 bases and J by 1 base, and 12 bases separated the two germline ends. The CDR3: CASSFSGTSNTEAFF. The CDR3 DNA sequence: TGCGCCAGCAGCTTTTCCGGGACATCGAACACTGAAGCTTTCTTT.

This chain connects TRBV11-1 to TRBJ2-1; D could derive from TRBD1 or TRBD2 (5 bases each). The germline V and J ends were trimmed by 3 bases and 5 bases, with 14 bases remaining between them. The CDR3 loop spans 15 amino acids. Germline lookup yields CDR1 SGHAT and CDR2 FQDESV (reference sequence). CDR3 DNA: TGTGCCAGCAGCTTTTTAACTAGGGGAAACAATGAGCAGTTCTTC. It codes for CASSFLTRGNNEQFF.

The chain carries TRBV4-3 and TRBJ2-7; perhaps TRBD2 as D (6 bases). V was shortened by 3 bases and J by 2 bases, with 8 bases between the two germline ends. There are 13 residues in the CDR3. Germline CDR1 is LGHNA and CDR2 is YSLEER. The CDR3 nucleotides are TGCGCCAGCAGCCACCGGGGGACCTACGAGCAGTACGTC. Translating gives CASSHRGTYEQYV.

CDR3 sequence (DNA): TGCGCCAGCAGTTCCGGACAGGTCGGATCGAACACTGAAGCTTTCTTT. The encoded protein is CASSSGQVGSNTEAFF. This chain uses TRBV5-1 with TRBJ1-1; 7 nucleotides match TRBD1. V lost 5 bases, J lost 1 base, and 11 bases stayed unmatched. CDR1 is SGHRS, CDR2 YFSETQ, per germline. The CDR3 runs to 16 residues. Drawing the rest from reference TRBV5-1 and TRBJ1-1, the complete variable domain is KAGVTQTPRYLIKTRGQQVTLSCSPISGHRSVSWYQQTPGQGLQFLFEYFSETQRNKGNFPGRFSGRQFSNSRSEMNVSTLELGDSALYLCASSSGQVGSNTEAFFGQGTRLTVV.

This rearrangement joins TRBV6-5 to TRBJ1-5; the match to TRBD1 covers 8 bases. The trim removed 0 bases at V and 3 bases at J, leaving 1 base unmatched. The length of the CDR3 is 15 residues. Germline loops: CDR1 MNHEY, CDR2 SVGAGI. The CDR3 region has the DNA TGTGCCAGCAGTTACTCGACAGGGGACAATCAGCCCCAGCATTTT. As protein: CASSYSTGDNQPQHF.